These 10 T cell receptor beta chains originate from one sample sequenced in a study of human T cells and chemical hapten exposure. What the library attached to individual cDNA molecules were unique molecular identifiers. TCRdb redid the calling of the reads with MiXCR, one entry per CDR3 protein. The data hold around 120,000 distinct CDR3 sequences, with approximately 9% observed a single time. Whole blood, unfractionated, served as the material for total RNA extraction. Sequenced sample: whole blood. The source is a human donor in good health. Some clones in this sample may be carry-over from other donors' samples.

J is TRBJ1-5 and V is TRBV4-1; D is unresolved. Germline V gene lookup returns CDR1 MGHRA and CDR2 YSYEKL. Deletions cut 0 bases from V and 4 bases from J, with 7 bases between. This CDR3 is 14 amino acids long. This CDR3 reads CASSQELGNQPQHF. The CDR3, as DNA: TGCGCCAGCAGCCAAGAGTTGGGTAATCAGCCCCAGCATTTT.

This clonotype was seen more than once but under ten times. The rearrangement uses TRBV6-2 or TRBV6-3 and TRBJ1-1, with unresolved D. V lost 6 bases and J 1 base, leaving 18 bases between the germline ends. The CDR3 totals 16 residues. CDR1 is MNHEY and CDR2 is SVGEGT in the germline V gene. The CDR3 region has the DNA TGTGCCAGCAGCCCCTCTTTGGCAGTAAGGAACACTGAAGCTTTCTTT. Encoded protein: CASSPSLAVRNTEAFF.

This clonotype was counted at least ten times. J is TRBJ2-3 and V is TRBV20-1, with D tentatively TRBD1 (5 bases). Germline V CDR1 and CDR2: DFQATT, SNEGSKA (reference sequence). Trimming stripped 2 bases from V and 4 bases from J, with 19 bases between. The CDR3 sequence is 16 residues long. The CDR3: CSARPLPDTEPDTQYF. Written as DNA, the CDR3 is TGCAGTGCTAGACCCCTCCCGGACACGGAACCAGATACGCAGTATTTT.

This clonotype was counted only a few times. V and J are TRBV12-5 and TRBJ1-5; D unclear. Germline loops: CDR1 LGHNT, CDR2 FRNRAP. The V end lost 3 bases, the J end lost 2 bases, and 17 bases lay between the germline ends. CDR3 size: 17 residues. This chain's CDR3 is CASGLETASGGNQPQHF. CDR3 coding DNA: TGTGCTAGTGGTTTAGAAACAGCCTCTGGGGGCAATCAGCCCCAGCATTTT.

CDR3 sequence reads: CASSFLHSGRGDTQYF. As DNA, the CDR3 is TGTGCCAGCAGTTTTCTCCATAGCGGGAGAGGGGATACGCAGTATTTT. The chain carries TRBV12-3 or TRBV12-4 and TRBJ2-3, with 9 bases that match TRBD2. V dropped 3 bases and J dropped 6; count of bases not matched to a gene: 10. The CDR3 loop spans 16 amino acids.

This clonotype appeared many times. The CDR3 DNA is TGCAGCGTTGATAGCAGGGGAAGGTACAATGAGCAGTTCTTC. Residues: CSVDSRGRYNEQFF. The gene calls are TRBV29-1 and TRBJ2-1; the D gene is possibly TRBD1 (6 bases). Germline CDR1 is SQVTM and CDR2 is ANQGSEA. Between the trimmed V and J ends, which lost 3 bases and 4 bases, there was a span of 13 bases. This CDR3 region has 14 residues.

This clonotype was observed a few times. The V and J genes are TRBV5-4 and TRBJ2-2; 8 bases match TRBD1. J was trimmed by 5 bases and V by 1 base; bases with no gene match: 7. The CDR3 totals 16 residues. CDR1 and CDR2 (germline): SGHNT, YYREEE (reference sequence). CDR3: CASSLPQGARTGELFF. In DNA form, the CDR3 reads TGTGCCAGCAGCTTGCCCCAGGGGGCGCGAACCGGGGAGCTGTTTTTT. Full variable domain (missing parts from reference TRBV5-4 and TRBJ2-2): ETGVTQSPTHLIKTRGQQVTLRCSSQSGHNTVSWYQQALGQGPQFIFQYYREEENGRGNFPPRFSGLQFPNYSSELNVNALELDDSALYLCASSLPQGARTGELFFGEGSRLTVL.

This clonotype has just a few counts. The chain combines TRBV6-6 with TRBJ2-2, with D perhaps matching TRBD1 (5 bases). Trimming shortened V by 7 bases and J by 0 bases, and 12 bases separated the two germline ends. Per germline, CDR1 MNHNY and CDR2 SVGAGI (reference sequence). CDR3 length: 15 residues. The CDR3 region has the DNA TGTGCCAGCACTTTAGAACAGGCGAACACCGGGGAGCTGTTTTTT. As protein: CASTLEQANTGELFF.

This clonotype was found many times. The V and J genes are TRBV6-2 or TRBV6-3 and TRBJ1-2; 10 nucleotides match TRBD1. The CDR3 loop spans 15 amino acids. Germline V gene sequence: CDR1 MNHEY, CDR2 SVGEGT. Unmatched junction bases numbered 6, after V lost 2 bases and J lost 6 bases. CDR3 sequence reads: CASSYLTGGADGYTF. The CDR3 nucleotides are TGTGCCAGCAGTTACCTGACAGGGGGCGCGGATGGCTACACCTTC.

CDR3 protein: CASSLVEGSSYEQYF. The CDR3 coding sequence is TGTGCCAGCAGCTTAGTCGAGGGGAGCTCCTACGAGCAGTACTTC. The rearrangement uses TRBV7-6 and TRBJ2-7, with D perhaps matching TRBD1 or TRBD2 (5 bases each). This CDR3 comprises 15 residues. Germline CDR1 SGHVS, CDR2 FNYEAQ. V lost 1 base, J lost 0 bases, and 10 bases lay in between.